This entry concerns a single T cell receptor (beta chain). These data come from a study of control samples from healthy donors and cancer patients. CDR1 is SGHDT, CDR2 YYEEEE, per germline. The CDR3 has 15 amino acids. V was shortened by 0 bases and J by 8 bases, with 17 bases between the two germline ends. TCRdb's copy holds only in-frame clones and misses some; the assay was immunoSEQ multiplex PCR. Of some 130,000 clones listed, 80% to 95% are singletons. The chain combines TRBV5-6 with TRBJ1-2, with D possibly matching TRBD1 (6 bases). The sample consisted of blood. The clonotype originates from a man aged 18 to 30 in good health. The CDR3 region has the DNA TGTGCCAGCAGCTTGGTAGGGACACGCCTCTGGGGCTACACCTTC. It specifies CASSLVGTRLWGYTF.